Listed here are 6 T cell receptor beta chains from one sample, sequenced in a study of cytomegalovirus exposure and HLA in healthy donors. Researchers ran the PCR with 60 Vbeta and 13 Jbeta primers. The repertoire was sequenced with immunoSEQ multiplex PCR; TCRdb's copy has only in-frame clones and lacks some. The sample has about 200,000 clones, about four fifths seen once. The sequenced material came from PBMCs. The source of these receptors is a young man in good health and CMV-seronegative.

The chain links TRBV10-2 to TRBJ1-2, with a weak D call TRBD1 (6 bases). V lost 8 bases and J lost 0, with 10 bases in between. This CDR3 comprises 13 residues. The germline V gene has CDR1 WSHSY and CDR2 SAAADI. The CDR3 loop reads CASRDTPNYGYTF. CDR3 in DNA: TGCGCCAGCCGGGACACCCCTAACTATGGCTACACCTTC.

The V and J genes are TRBV4-1 and TRBJ2-5; D gene unclear. Deletions cut 3 bases from V and 1 base from J, with 15 bases between. Germline lookup yields CDR1 MGHRA and CDR2 YSYEKL. The CDR3 length is 16 residues. The CDR3, as DNA: TGCGCCAGCAGCCAGAGTACTTTCAGGTCCCAAGAGACCCAGTACTTC. It yields the protein CASSQSTFRSQETQYF.

A remark on this clone: This may come from a read error, since a much larger clone is one base off. In DNA, the CDR3 is TGTGCCAGCAGCCCCGACAGTAACTATGGCTACACCTTC. Amino acids: CASSPDSNYGYTF. The chain is built from TRBV7-9 and TRBJ1-2; tentative D call: TRBD1 (5 bases). Per germline, CDR1 SEHNR and CDR2 FQNEAQ (reference sequence). The CDR3 consists of 13 residues. V was pared by 5 bases and J by 1 base, with 8 bases between. The full variable domain, its missing parts supplied by reference TRBV7-9 and TRBJ1-2, is DTGVSQNPRHKITKRGQNVTFRCDPISEHNRLYWYRQTLGQGPEFLTYFQNEAQLEKSRLLSDRFSAERPKGSFSTLEIQRTEQGDSAMYLCASSPDSNYGYTFGSGTRLTVV.

The table lists this clone with a few counts. This chain links TRBV6-1 with TRBJ2-7, with 8 nucleotides matching TRBD2. Germline assignment: CDR1 MNHNS and CDR2 SASEGT. CDR3 length: 16 amino acids. Trimming at V came to 3 bases and at J to 0 bases, leaving 7 bases not matched to a gene. The DNA for the CDR3 is TGTGCCAGCAGTGAGTCCGGGACTAGGTACTCCTACGAGCAGTACTTC. Translating it yields CASSESGTRYSYEQYF.

This chain uses TRBV4-1 with TRBJ2-7; TRBD1 matches at 10 bases. From germline, CDR1 is MGHRA and CDR2 YSYEKL. J was trimmed by 2 bases and V by 2 bases; bases with no gene match: 9. CDR3 length equals 17 residues. The CDR3 coding sequence is TGCGCCAGCAGCCAAACTACCGGACAGGGGGTTCCCTACGAGCAGTACTTC. Its translation is CASSQTTGQGVPYEQYF.

The chain carries TRBV10-3 and TRBJ1-2, with TRBD1 matching over 8 bases. The CDR3 has 16 amino acids. Trimming cost V 5 bases and J 8 bases; bases outside gene matches: 16. CDR1 is ENHRY and CDR2 is SYGVKD in the germline V gene. The CDR3: CAISYALGQGTDGYTF. Here the CDR3 DNA reads TGTGCCATCAGTTACGCTCTTGGACAGGGTACCGACGGCTACACCTTC.